Below are 21 T cell receptor beta chains sequenced from a single sample in a study of cytomegalovirus exposure and HLA in healthy donors. PCR amplification relied on 60 Vbeta primers (plus 13 Jbeta primers). TCRdb keeps only in-frame clones here, not all; method: immunoSEQ multiplex PCR. The table shows about 93,000 clones, with 78% occurring only once. Sequenced material: PBMCs. The source of these receptors is a woman aged 40 to 49 in good health and CMV-seronegative.

The V gene is TRBV15, the J gene TRBJ2-7; 9 nucleotides line up with TRBD1. CDR3 size: 16 residues. The ends lost 3 bases at V and 4 bases at J; junction bases unmatched: 10. From germline, CDR1 is LNHNV and CDR2 YYDKDF (reference sequence). The CDR3 reads CATSRPGDRARYEQYF. CDR3 in DNA: TGTGCCACCAGCAGGCCGGGGGACAGGGCGAGATACGAGCAGTACTTC. The complete variable domain, with remaining parts taken from reference TRBV15 and TRBJ2-7, reads DAMVIQNPRYQVTQFGKPVTLSCSQTLNHNVMYWYQQKSSQAPKLLFHYYDKDFNNEADTPDNFQSRRPNTSFCFLDIRSPGLGDTAMYLCATSRPGDRARYEQYFGPGTRLTVT.

J is TRBJ2-5 and V is TRBV28; 7 positions agree with TRBD2. CDR3 length: 14 amino acids. Germline assignment: CDR1 MDHEN and CDR2 SYDVKM. V was pared by 5 bases and J by 2 bases, with 5 bases of the junction left unmatched. Written as DNA, the CDR3 is TGTGCCAGCAGTGGGGGGGGAAGTCAAGAGACCCAGTACTTC. This gives the protein CASSGGGSQETQYF.

The V gene is TRBV5-8, the J gene TRBJ2-1; a possible D gene is TRBD2 (5 bases). The CDR3 spans 14 residues. From germline, CDR1 is SGHTS and CDR2 YDEGEE. Trimming took off 2 bases at V and 3 bases at J, with 9 bases between the two ends. Here the CDR3 reads CASSLGSVYNEQFF. In DNA, the CDR3 is TGTGCCAGCAGCTTAGGTAGCGTCTACAATGAGCAGTTCTTC.

This sequence joins TRBV7-8 and TRBJ1-3, with D hard to call. Trimming cost V 5 bases and J 0 bases, with 11 bases left between them. This CDR3 spans 15 amino acids. Per the germline V gene, CDR1 is SGHVS and CDR2 is FQNEAQ. CDR3 in amino acids: CASSPSSSSGNTIYF. The CDR3 region has the DNA TGTGCCAGCAGCCCAAGTTCTAGCTCTGGAAACACCATATATTTT.

This chain uses TRBV5-4 with TRBJ1-1, with TRBD1 matching 10 bases. The trim removed 4 bases at V and 3 bases at J, leaving 9 bases unmatched. The CDR3 runs 16 residues. Per the germline V gene, CDR1 is SGHNT and CDR2 is YYREEE (reference sequence). Here the CDR3 DNA reads TGTGCCAGCAGCCCATGGACAGGGGGGAGATACACTGAAGCTTTCTTT. Residues: CASSPWTGGRYTEAFF.

The V and J genes are TRBV9 and TRBJ2-5, with TRBD1 matching 7 bases. Trimming cost V 4 bases and J 4 bases; bases outside gene matches: 4. The CDR3 is 13 residues long. The germline V gene encodes CDR1 SGDLS and CDR2 YYNGEE. CDR3 nucleotides: TGTGCCAGCAGCCGCACAGGGGTAGAGACCCAGTACTTC. Translating it yields CASSRTGVETQYF.

The CDR3 sequence: CASSLGGANYGYTF. CDR3 sequence (DNA): TGTGCCAGCAGTTTAGGGGGGGCAAACTATGGCTACACCTTC. This chain joins TRBV28 and TRBJ1-2; TRBD1 is a possible D gene (6 bases). Trimming stripped 2 bases from V and 2 bases from J, with 9 bases between. The CDR3 length is 14 residues. The germline V gene has CDR1 MDHEN and CDR2 SYDVKM.

The gene calls are TRBV7-9 and TRBJ2-7; 7 nucleotides match TRBD1. The CDR3 sequence is 13 residues long. Looked up from germline, CDR1 is SEHNR and CDR2 is FQNEAQ (reference sequence). Losses at the gene ends were 8 bases for V and 6 bases for J; bases not matched to a gene: 10. The CDR3 nucleotides are TGTGCCAGCCGCCGGGACAGTTCGGGCGAGCAGTACTTC. It encodes CASRRDSSGEQYF.

The chain recombines TRBV11-3 with TRBJ2-2, with 9 bases fitting TRBD1. The germline gives CDR1 SGHNT, CDR2 YENEEA. This CDR3 is built from 15 residues. The trim removed 4 bases at V and 5 bases at J, leaving 5 bases unmatched. CDR3 amino acids: CASSSTGGRTGELFF. CDR3 nucleotide sequence: TGTGCCAGCAGCTCGACAGGGGGGAGGACCGGGGAGCTGTTTTTT.

This clone was seen more than once but under ten times. This chain connects TRBV5-6 to TRBJ1-1; possible D gene TRBD1, 5 bases. The V end lost 2 bases, the J end lost 4 bases, and 21 bases lay between the germline ends. Germline V CDR1 and CDR2: SGHDT, YYEEEE. The CDR3 sequence is 17 residues long. The CDR3 sequence is CASSFNMARGGTTEAFF. The CDR3 DNA reads as TGTGCCAGCAGCTTTAATATGGCTAGGGGAGGTACCACTGAAGCTTTCTTT.

This chain connects TRBV6-5 to TRBJ2-5; perhaps TRBD2 as D (5 bases). Trimming removed 6 bases at V and 5 bases at J, with 16 bases between. The germline CDR1 and CDR2 sequences are MNHEY and SVGAGI. CDR3 length equals 14 residues. This CDR3 is CASRPGRRGETQYF. The CDR3 DNA is TGTGCCAGCAGACCCGGACGACGAGGGGAGACCCAGTACTTC.

This rearrangement joins TRBV5-1 to TRBJ1-5, with D uncertain. V shed 0 bases and J shed 3 bases, with 7 bases lying between them. The CDR3 length is 14 residues. The germline V gene has CDR1 SGHRS and CDR2 YFSETQ. The CDR3 sequence is CASSLGQINQPQHF. The CDR3 bases are TGCGCCAGCAGCTTGGGGCAGATCAATCAGCCCCAGCATTTT.

This clone was seen more than once but under ten times. The J gene is TRBJ1-5, the V gene TRBV7-2; no definite D call. Trimming stripped 5 bases from V and 6 bases from J, with 17 bases between. The CDR3 runs 15 residues. The germline CDR1 and CDR2 sequences are SGHTA and FQGNSA. CDR3 coding DNA: TGTGCCAGCAGCCCAACCATCGGGGATCGTCAGCCCCAGCATTTT. Translating gives CASSPTIGDRQPQHF.

V usage is TRBV11-3 and J usage is TRBJ2-5; 8 nucleotides agree with TRBD1. This CDR3 spans 15 amino acids. Germline V gene data show CDR1 as SGHNT and CDR2 as YENEEA. V shed 5 bases, J shed 2 bases, and the junction held 7 bases outside the gene matches. The CDR3 DNA follows: TGTGCCAGCAGCCTAGCAGGGGGCTCTCAAGAGACCCAGTACTTC. Its translation is CASSLAGGSQETQYF. The whole variable domain, filled in from reference TRBV11-3 and TRBJ2-5, reads EAGVVQSPRYKIIEKKQPVAFWCNPISGHNTLYWYLQNLGQGPELLIRYENEEAVDDSQLPKDRFSAERLKGVDSTLKIQPAELGDSAVYLCASSLAGGSQETQYFGPGTRLLVL.

The chain employs TRBV7-2 and TRBJ1-2, with 9 nucleotides matching TRBD1. Germline assignment: CDR1 SGHTA and CDR2 FQGNSA. The CDR3 loop spans 15 amino acids. V shed 6 bases and J 4 bases; nucleotides not matched to a gene: 9. CDR3 sequence reads: CASSEVGTGLYGYTF. The CDR3 DNA reads TGTGCCAGCAGTGAAGTCGGGACAGGGCTCTATGGCTACACCTTC.

In this sample, this clone turned up a few times. The CDR3 bases are TGTGCCAGCAGTGAAGCCCTGGAGGATTCACCCCTCCACTTT. It specifies CASSEALEDSPLHF. V and J are TRBV6-1 and TRBJ1-6; D remains ambiguous. Per the germline V gene, CDR1 is MNHNS and CDR2 is SASEGT. V was shortened by 0 bases and J by 8 bases, with 8 bases between the two germline ends. The CDR3 has 14 amino acids.

The chain joins TRBV5-1 to TRBJ1-1; a weak D match, TRBD1 (5 bases). The germline V gene has CDR1 SGHRS and CDR2 YFSETQ. This CDR3 spans 15 amino acids. V was trimmed by 3 bases and J by 1 base, leaving 13 bases between them. The CDR3: CASSSGGSPNTEAFF. For the CDR3, the DNA is TGCGCCAGCAGCTCTGGGGGGTCCCCGAACACTGAAGCTTTCTTT.

This chain joins TRBV9 and TRBJ2-1; 11 bases map to TRBD1. The CDR3 is 16 residues long. Germline lookup yields CDR1 SGDLS and CDR2 YYNGEE. J gave up 6 bases and V 3 bases, and 8 bases lay outside the gene matches. CDR3 bases: TGTGCCAGCAGCGCCATCCGGACAGGGGGCTTCAATGAGCAGTTCTTC. Protein sequence: CASSAIRTGGFNEQFF.

The chain employs TRBV10-2 and TRBJ2-5, with 15 bases that match TRBD2. The J call is doubtful: the DNA matches TRBJ2-7 better. The length of the CDR3 is 15 residues. Germline CDR1 and CDR2: WSHSY and SAAADI. The CDR3: CASRVGTSGRYEQYF. The CDR3 region has the DNA TGCGCCAGCAGGGTTGGGACTAGCGGGAGGTACGAGCAGTACTTC.

The V call is TRBV4-2, the J call TRBJ2-5, with 8 bases lining up with TRBD2. The V and J ends lost 4 bases and 2 bases, in that order; junction bases with no gene match: 9. The CDR3 length is 16 residues. Germline lookup yields CDR1 LGHNA and CDR2 YNFKEQ. CDR3 sequence: CASSPLVAGRQETQYF. The CDR3 bases are TGTGCCAGCAGCCCCCTGGTAGCGGGACGACAAGAGACCCAGTACTTC.

This clone appeared a few times. The chain employs TRBV9 and TRBJ1-1, with D perhaps matching TRBD1 (5 bases). The germline gives CDR1 SGDLS, CDR2 YYNGEE. This CDR3 is built from 14 residues. Trimming took off 5 bases at V and 2 bases at J, with 13 bases between the two ends. The CDR3 loop reads CASRGVGENTEAFF. The DNA of the CDR3 is TGTGCCAGCAGAGGTGTAGGGGAAAACACTGAAGCTTTCTTT.